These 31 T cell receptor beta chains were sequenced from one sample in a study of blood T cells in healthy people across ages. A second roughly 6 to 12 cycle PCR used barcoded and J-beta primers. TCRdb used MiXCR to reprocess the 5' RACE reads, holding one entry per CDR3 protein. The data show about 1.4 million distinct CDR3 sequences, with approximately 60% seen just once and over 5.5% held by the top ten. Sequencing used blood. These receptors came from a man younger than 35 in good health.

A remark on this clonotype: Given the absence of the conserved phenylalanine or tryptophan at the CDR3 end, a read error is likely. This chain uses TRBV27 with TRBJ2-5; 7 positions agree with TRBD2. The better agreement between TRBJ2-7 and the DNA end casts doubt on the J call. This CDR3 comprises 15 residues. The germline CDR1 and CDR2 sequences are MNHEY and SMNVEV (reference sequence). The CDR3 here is CASRDWTRLPYEQYL. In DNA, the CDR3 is TGTGCCAGCAGGGATTGGACTAGACTCCCCTACGAGCAGTACTTA.

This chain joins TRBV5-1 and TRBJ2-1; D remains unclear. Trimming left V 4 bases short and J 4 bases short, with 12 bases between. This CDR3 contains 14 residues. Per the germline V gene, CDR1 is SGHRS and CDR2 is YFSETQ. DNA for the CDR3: TGCGCCAGCAGCCCCGAGGTTGAGTACAATGAGCAGTTCTTC. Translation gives CASSPEVEYNEQFF.

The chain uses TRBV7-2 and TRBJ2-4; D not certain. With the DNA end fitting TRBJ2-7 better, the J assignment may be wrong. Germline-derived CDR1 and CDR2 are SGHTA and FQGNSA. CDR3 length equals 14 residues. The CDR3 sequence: CASSFLPVSYEQYF. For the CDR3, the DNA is TGTGCCAGCAGCTTCCTCCCGGTCTCCTACGAGCAGTACTTC.

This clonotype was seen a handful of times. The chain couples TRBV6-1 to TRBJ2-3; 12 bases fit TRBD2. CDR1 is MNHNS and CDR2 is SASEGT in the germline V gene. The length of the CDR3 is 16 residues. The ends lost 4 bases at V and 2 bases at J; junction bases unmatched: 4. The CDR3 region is CASSGASGRATDTQYF. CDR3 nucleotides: TGTGCCAGCAGTGGCGCTAGCGGGAGGGCCACAGATACGCAGTATTTT.

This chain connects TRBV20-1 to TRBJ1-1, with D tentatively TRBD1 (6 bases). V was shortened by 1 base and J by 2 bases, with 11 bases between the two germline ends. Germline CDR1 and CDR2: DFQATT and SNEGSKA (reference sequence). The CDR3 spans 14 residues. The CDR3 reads CSARGNRVNTEAFF. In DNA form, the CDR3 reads TGCAGTGCTAGAGGAAACAGGGTAAACACTGAAGCTTTCTTT.

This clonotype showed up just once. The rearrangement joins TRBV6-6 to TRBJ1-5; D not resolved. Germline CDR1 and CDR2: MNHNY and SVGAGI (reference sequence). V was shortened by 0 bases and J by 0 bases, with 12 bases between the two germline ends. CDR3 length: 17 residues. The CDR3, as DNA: TGTGCCAGCAGTTACTCTACGCAGCCCAATAGCAATCAGCCCCAGCATTTT. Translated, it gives CASSYSTQPNSNQPQHF.

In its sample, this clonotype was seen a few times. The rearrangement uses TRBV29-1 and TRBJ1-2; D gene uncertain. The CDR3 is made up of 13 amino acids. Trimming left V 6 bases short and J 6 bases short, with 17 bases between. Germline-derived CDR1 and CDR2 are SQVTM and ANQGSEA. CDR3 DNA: TGCAGCGTGCAACTGACTCGAGTGGATGGCTACACCTTC. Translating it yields CSVQLTRVDGYTF. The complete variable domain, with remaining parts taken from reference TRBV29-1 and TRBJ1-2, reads SAVISQKPSRDICQRGTSLTIQCQVDSQVTMMFWYRQQPGQSLTLIATANQGSEATYESGFVIDKFPISRPNLTFSTLTVSNMSPEDSSIYLCSVQLTRVDGYTFGSGTRLTVV.

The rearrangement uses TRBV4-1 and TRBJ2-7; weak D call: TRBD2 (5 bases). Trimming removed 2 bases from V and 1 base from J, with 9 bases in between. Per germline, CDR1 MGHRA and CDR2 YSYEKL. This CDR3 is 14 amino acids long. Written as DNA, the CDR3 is TGCGCCAGCAGCCAACCCGGGAATTCCTACGAGCAGTACTTC. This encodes CASSQPGNSYEQYF.

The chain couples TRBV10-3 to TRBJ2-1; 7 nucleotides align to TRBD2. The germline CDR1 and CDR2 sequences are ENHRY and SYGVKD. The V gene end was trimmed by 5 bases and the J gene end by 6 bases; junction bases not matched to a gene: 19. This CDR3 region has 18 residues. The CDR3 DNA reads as TGTGCCATCAGTAGCGGACTAGTGGGAGAACTAGGGTCCAATGAGCAGTTCTTC. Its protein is CAISSGLVGELGSNEQFF.

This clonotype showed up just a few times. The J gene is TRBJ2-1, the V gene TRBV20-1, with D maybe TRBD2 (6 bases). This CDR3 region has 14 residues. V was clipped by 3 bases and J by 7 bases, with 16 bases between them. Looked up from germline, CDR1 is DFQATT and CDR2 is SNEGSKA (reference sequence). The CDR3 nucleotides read TGCAGTGCTAGTCGAGCGGACGGAGGGAATGAGCAGTTCTTC. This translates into CSASRADGGNEQFF.

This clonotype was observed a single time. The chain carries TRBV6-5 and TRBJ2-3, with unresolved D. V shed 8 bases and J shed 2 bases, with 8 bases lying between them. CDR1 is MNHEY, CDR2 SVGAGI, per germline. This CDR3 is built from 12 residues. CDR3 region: CASGMLTDTQYF. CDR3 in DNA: TGTGCCAGCGGGATGCTCACAGATACGCAGTATTTT.

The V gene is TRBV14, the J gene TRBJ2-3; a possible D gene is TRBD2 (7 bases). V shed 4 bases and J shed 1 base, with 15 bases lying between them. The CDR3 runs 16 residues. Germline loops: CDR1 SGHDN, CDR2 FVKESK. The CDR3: CASSLLRGAGTDTQYF. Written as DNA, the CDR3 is TGTGCCAGCAGCCTACTCCGGGGGGCGGGCACAGATACGCAGTATTTT.

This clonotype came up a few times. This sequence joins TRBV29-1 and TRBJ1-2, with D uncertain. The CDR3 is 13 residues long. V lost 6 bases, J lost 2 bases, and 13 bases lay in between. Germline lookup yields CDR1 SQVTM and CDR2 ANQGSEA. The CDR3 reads CSVAPQANYGYTF. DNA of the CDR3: TGCAGCGTGGCGCCTCAGGCGAACTATGGCTACACCTTC.

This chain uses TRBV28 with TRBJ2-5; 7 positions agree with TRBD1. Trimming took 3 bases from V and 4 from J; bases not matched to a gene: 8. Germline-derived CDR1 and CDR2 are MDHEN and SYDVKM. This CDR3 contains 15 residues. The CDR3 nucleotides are TGTGCCAGCAGTTTGGCTCCAGGGGGTTCAGAGACCCAGTACTTC. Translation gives CASSLAPGGSETQYF.

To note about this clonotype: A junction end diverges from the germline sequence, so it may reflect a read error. The CDR3 nucleotides read TGCAGCGCTGAAGACGCGGCTAATGAAAAACTGTTTTTT. It is translated as CSAEDAANEKLFF. The chain carries TRBV29-1 and TRBJ1-4, with D unresolved. This CDR3 contains 13 residues. Germline CDR1 is SQVTM and CDR2 is ANQGSEA.

The CDR3 here is CASSKGWGAGFFTF. The CDR3, as DNA: TGTGCCAGCAGCAAAGGTTGGGGAGCGGGGTTTTTCACCTTC. The rearrangement links TRBV21-1 to TRBJ1-2. TRBV21-1 corresponds to a pseudogene. CDR3 length: 14 amino acids.

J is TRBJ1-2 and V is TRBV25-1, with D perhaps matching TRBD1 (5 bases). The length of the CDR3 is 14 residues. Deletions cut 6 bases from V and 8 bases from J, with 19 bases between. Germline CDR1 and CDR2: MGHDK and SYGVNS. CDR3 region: CASRGPGGRYGYTF. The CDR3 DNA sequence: TGTGCCAGCAGGGGTCCGGGGGGGAGATACGGCTACACCTTC.

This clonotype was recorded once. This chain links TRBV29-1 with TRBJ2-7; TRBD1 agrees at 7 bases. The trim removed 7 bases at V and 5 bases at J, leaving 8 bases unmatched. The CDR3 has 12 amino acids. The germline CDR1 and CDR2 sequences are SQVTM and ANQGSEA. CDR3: CSGGQTVDEQYF. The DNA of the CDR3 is TGCAGCGGGGGACAGACCGTCGACGAGCAGTACTTC.

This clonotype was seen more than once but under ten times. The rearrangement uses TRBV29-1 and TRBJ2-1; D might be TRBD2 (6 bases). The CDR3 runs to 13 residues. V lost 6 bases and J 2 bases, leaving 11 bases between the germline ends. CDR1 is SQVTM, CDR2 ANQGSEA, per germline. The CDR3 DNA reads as TGCAGCGTCGGGAGCCCCGCCTACAATGAGCAGTTCTTC. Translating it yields CSVGSPAYNEQFF.

CDR3 DNA sequence: TGTGCCAGCAGTGCGACAGGGGCCCTGAACACTGAAGCTTTCTTT. Protein sequence: CASSATGALNTEAFF. V gene TRBV28 combines with J gene TRBJ1-1; 8 bases are a match to TRBD1. The CDR3 loop spans 15 amino acids. V shed 5 bases, J shed 0 bases, and the junction held 5 bases outside the gene matches. Germline V lookup: CDR1 MDHEN, CDR2 SYDVKM. The full variable domain, with the rest looked up from reference TRBV28 and TRBJ1-1, is DVKVTQSSRYLVKRTGEKVFLECVQDMDHENMFWYRQDPGLGLRLIYFSYDVKMKEKGDIPEGYSVSREKKERFSLILESASTNQTSMYLCASSATGALNTEAFFGQGTRLTVV.

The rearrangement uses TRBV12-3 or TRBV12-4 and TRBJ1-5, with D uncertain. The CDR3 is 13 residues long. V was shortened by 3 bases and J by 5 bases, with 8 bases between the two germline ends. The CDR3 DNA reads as TGTGCCAGCAGTTTTGACCGAGATCAGCCCCAGCATTTT. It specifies CASSFDRDQPQHF.

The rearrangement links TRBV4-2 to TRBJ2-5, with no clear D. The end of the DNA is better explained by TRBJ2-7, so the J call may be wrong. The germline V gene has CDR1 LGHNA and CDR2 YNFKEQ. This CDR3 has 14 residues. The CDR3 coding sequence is TGTGCCAGCAGCCGCGAGTTGTCCACCTACGAGCAGTACTTC. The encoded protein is CASSRELSTYEQYF.

The CDR3 region has the DNA TGCGCCAGCAGCTGGGGACAGACCTTAGCCAAAAACATTCAGTACTTC. Protein product: CASSWGQTLAKNIQYF. This chain connects TRBV5-1 to TRBJ2-4; the match to TRBD1 covers 7 bases. CDR3 length: 16 residues. The trim removed 3 bases at V and 0 bases at J, leaving 6 bases unmatched. CDR1 SGHRS and CDR2 YFSETQ come from the germline V gene.

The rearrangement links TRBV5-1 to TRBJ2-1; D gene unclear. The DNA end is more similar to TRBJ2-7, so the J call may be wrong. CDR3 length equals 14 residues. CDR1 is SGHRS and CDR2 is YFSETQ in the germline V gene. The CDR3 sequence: CASSLDSWSNEQYF. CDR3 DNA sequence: TGCGCCAGCAGCTTGGACAGTTGGAGCAATGAGCAGTACTTC.

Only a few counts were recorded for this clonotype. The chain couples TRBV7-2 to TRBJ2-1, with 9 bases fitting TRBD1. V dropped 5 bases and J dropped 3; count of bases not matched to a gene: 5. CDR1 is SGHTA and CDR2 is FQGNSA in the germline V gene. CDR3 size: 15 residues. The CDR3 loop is CASSIGQGFYNEQFF. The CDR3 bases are TGTGCCAGCAGCATTGGACAGGGGTTCTACAATGAGCAGTTCTTC.

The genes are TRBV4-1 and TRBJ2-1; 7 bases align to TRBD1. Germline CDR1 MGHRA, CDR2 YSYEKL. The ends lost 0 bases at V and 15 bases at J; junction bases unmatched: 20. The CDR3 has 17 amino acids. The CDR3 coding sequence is TGCGCCAGCAGCCAAGATCGGACAGGTCTACCAGGGCCAGGCGGGTTCTTC. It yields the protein CASSQDRTGLPGPGGFF.

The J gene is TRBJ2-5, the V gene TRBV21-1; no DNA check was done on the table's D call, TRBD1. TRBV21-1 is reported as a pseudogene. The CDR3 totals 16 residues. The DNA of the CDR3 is TGTGCCAGCAGCAAAGGGGGACAGGGGACGCAAGAGACCCAGTACTTC. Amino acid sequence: CASSKGGQGTQETQYF.

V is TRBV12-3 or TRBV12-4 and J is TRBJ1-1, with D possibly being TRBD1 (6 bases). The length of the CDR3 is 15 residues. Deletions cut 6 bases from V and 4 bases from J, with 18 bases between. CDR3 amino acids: CASSSQGWGSTEAFF. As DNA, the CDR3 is TGTGCCAGCAGCTCTCAGGGGTGGGGCAGCACTGAAGCTTTCTTT.

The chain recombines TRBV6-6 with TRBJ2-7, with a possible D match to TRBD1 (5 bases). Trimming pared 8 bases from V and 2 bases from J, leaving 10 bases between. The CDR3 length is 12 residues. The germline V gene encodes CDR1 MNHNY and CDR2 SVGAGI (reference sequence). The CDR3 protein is CASRLGPYEQYF. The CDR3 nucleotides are TGTGCCAGCCGCCTGGGGCCCTACGAGCAGTACTTC.

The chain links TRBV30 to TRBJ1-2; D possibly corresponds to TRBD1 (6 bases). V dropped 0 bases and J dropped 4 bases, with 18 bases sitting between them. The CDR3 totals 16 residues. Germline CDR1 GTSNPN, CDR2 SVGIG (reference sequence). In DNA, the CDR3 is TGTGCCTGGAGTGTTCGCAGGGGCCTCCTTACCTATGGCTACACCTTC. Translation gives CAWSVRRGLLTYGYTF. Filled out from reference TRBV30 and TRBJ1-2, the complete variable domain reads SQTIHQWPATLVQPVGSPLSLECTVEGTSNPNLYWYRQAAGRGLQLLFYSVGIGQISSEVPQNLSASRPQDRQFILSSKKLLLSDSGFYLCAWSVRRGLLTYGYTFGSGTRLTVV.

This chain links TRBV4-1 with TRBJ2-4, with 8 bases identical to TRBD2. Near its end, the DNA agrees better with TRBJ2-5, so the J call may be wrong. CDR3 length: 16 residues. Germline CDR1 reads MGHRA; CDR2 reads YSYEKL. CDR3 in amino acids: CASSQVAYRGGETQYF. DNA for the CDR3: TGCGCCAGCAGCCAAGTAGCTTATCGGGGGGGCGAGACCCAGTACTTC.